Listed below are T cell receptor beta chains from one sample, sequenced in a study of T cells in lung cancer brain metastases. Sequencing was performed with immunoSEQ multiplex PCR; in TCRdb, only in-frame clones are kept and a portion is missing. The table records some 3,200 clones, 90% to 95% of them present only once. Sequenced input: tumor tissue from the primary lung tumor. These receptors all stem from a man in his 70s with non-small cell lung cancer. Both conserved end residues are part of each CDR3. The order of the fields is clone size, J gene, V gene, D gene, CDR3 protein, CDR3 DNA. The D gene is left open where the match is weak. Some rows mark clone size as missing; the rest say once, few, many or name a class of expanded clone.

abundance: -; j_gene: TRBJ2-1; v_gene: TRBV7-2; d_gene: -; CDR3aa: CASSLERNSYNEQFF; CDR3nt: TGTGCCAGCAGCTTAGAGCGGAACTCCTACAATGAGCAGTTCTTC
abundance: -; j_gene: TRBJ2-1; v_gene: TRBV5-4; d_gene: -; CDR3aa: CASSLAVHNEQFF; CDR3nt: TGTGCCAGCAGCTTGGCCGTGCACAATGAGCAGTTCTTC
abundance: -; j_gene: TRBJ1-2; v_gene: TRBV6-5; d_gene: -; CDR3aa: CASSLLLYGGSGYTF; CDR3nt: TGTGCCAGCAGCCTCCTCTTGTATGGAGGTAGCGGCTACACCTTC
abundance: -; j_gene: TRBJ2-1; v_gene: TRBV5-4; d_gene: -; CDR3aa: CANSRAVALNEQFF; CDR3nt: TGTGCCAACAGCCGAGCGGTAGCTCTCAATGAGCAGTTCTTC
abundance: -; j_gene: TRBJ1-3; v_gene: TRBV5-1; d_gene: -; CDR3aa: CASSLVAGKGNTIYF; CDR3nt: TGCGCCAGCAGCTTGGTGGCAGGGAAGGGAAACACCATATATTTT
abundance: -; j_gene: TRBJ1-6; v_gene: TRBV11-2; d_gene: -; CDR3aa: CASSLDLGYNSPLHF; CDR3nt: TGTGCCAGCAGCTTAGATTTAGGGTATAATTCACCCCTCCACTTT
abundance: -; j_gene: TRBJ2-7; v_gene: TRBV9; d_gene: TRBD1; CDR3aa: CASSYGTGPSYEQYF; CDR3nt: TGTGCCAGCAGTTACGGGACAGGGCCTTCATACGAGCAGTACTTC
abundance: -; j_gene: TRBJ1-1; v_gene: TRBV19; d_gene: TRBD1; CDR3aa: CASSIARTGRTEAFF; CDR3nt: TGTGCCAGTAGTATCGCTAGGACAGGGCGGACTGAAGCTTTCTTT
abundance: -; j_gene: TRBJ1-2; v_gene: TRBV30; d_gene: TRBD1; CDR3aa: CAWSEPPGQRLYGYTF; CDR3nt: TGTGCCTGGAGTGAACCCCCGGGACAGAGATTATATGGCTACACCTTC
abundance: once; j_gene: TRBJ2-7; v_gene: TRBV7-6; d_gene: TRBD2; CDR3aa: CASSLASGREQYF; CDR3nt: TGTGCCAGCAGCTTGGCTAGCGGGCGCGAGCAGTACTTC